One sample yielded the 11 T cell receptor beta chains listed below, sequenced in a study of blood T cell repertoires in COVID-19. Using immunoSEQ multiplex PCR, the repertoire was profiled, and TCRdb retains in-frame clones only, with some absent. The table lists about 110,000 clones, 60% to 80% of them singletons, with roughly 16% in the top ten. The specimen was peripheral blood. These receptors came from a woman aged 80 or older with active or convalescent COVID-19.

The chain couples TRBV18 to TRBJ1-5, with D uncertain. The V gene lost 2 bases and the J gene lost 7 bases, with 9 bases spanning the gap. This CDR3 has 13 residues. The germline CDR1 and CDR2 sequences are KGHSH and LQKENI. The CDR3 spells CASSPTIRQPQHF. The CDR3 DNA is TGTGCCAGCTCACCAACCATCCGGCAGCCCCAGCATTTT.

The chain links TRBV5-1 to TRBJ1-2; D perhaps matches TRBD1 (6 bases). The germline CDR1 and CDR2 sequences are SGHRS and YFSETQ. CDR3 length: 17 residues. Trimming removed 2 bases at V and 2 bases at J, with 19 bases between. The CDR3 DNA reads as TGCGCCAGCAGCTTATATGGAACAGGGACCATAAACTATGGCTACACCTTC. Amino acids: CASSLYGTGTINYGYTF.

This chain joins TRBV5-1 and TRBJ2-7; D ambiguous. Germline lookup yields CDR1 SGHRS and CDR2 YFSETQ. The CDR3 is 12 amino acids. Trimming stripped 0 bases from V and 4 bases from J, with 5 bases between. The CDR3 protein is CASSLEQYEQYF. CDR3 bases: TGCGCCAGCAGCTTGGAACAGTACGAGCAGTACTTC.

The rearrangement joins TRBV12-5 to TRBJ2-1, with 9 bases matching TRBD2. The CDR3 loop spans 12 amino acids. CDR1 is LGHNT, CDR2 FRNRAP, per germline. The trim removed 8 bases at V and 7 bases at J, leaving 3 bases unmatched. CDR3 nucleotide sequence: TGTGCTAGTAGACTAGCGGTAAATGAGCAGTTCTTC. It encodes CASRLAVNEQFF.

The CDR3 DNA reads TGCAGCGCCCTGGAAAGGGGCAGGGCGTGGGACAATGAGCAGTTCTTC. Its translation is CSALERGRAWDNEQFF. J is TRBJ2-1 and V is TRBV29-1; D possibly corresponds to TRBD1 (5 bases). Trimming took 7 bases from V and 5 from J, leaving 24 bases between them. CDR3 size: 16 residues. CDR1 is SQVTM and CDR2 is ANQGSEA in the germline V gene.

The chain couples TRBV3-1 (or the pseudogene TRBV3-2) to TRBJ1-2, with D tentatively TRBD1 (6 bases). The V end was cut by 2 bases, the J end by 4 bases, with 14 bases between. The CDR3 runs to 15 residues. Germline loops: CDR1 LGHDT, CDR2 YNNKEL (reference sequence). CDR3 nucleotides: TGTGCCAGCAGCCAACGGACAGACGCAATCTATGGCTACACCTTC. Its protein product is CASSQRTDAIYGYTF.

The chain links TRBV18 to TRBJ1-2, with 9 bases that match TRBD1. V dropped 3 bases and J dropped 12; count of bases not matched to a gene: 8. This CDR3 has 13 amino acids. Germline V gene data show CDR1 as KGHSH and CDR2 as LQKENI. CDR3 DNA sequence: TGTGCCAGCTCACCGGGGACAGGGAGCTCGAACACCTTC. This gives the protein CASSPGTGSSNTF.

This chain joins TRBV7-3 and TRBJ2-2; maybe TRBD1 (5 bases). Trimming left V 7 bases short and J 2 bases short, with 11 bases between. Germline assignment: CDR1 SGHTA and CDR2 FQGTGA. The CDR3 sequence is 14 residues long. The CDR3 protein is CASKGQPNTGELFF. CDR3 coding DNA: TGTGCCAGCAAGGGGCAGCCTAACACCGGGGAGCTGTTTTTT.

This sequence joins TRBV6-2 or TRBV6-3 and TRBJ2-1; 7 bases map to TRBD2. The CDR3 is 15 residues long. The junction had 2 bases not matched to a gene; V was cut back by 3 bases and J by 0 bases. Germline CDR1 and CDR2: MNHEY and SVGEGT. CDR3 sequence (DNA): TGTGCCAGCAGTTATGGGGGGGGCTCCTACAATGAGCAGTTCTTC. This codes for CASSYGGGSYNEQFF.

The rearrangement uses TRBV7-8 and TRBJ2-2; 12 bases fit TRBD2. The V gene end was trimmed by 0 bases and the J gene end by 5 bases; junction bases not matched to a gene: 10. CDR3 length: 19 residues. Germline V gene data show CDR1 as SGHVS and CDR2 as FQNEAQ. CDR3 DNA sequence: TGTGCCAGCAGCTTAGCGCCTAGCGGGAGGGCCGGGTTTACCGGGGAGCTGTTTTTT. Amino acids: CASSLAPSGRAGFTGELFF.

The chain combines TRBV4-1 with TRBJ2-3, with 15 bases aligning to TRBD2. V was clipped by 0 bases and J by 6 bases; unmatched bases: 7. Germline V gene sequence: CDR1 MGHRA, CDR2 YSYEKL. The CDR3 consists of 18 residues. This CDR3 reads CASSQDRGLAGGRDTQYF. The CDR3, as DNA: TGCGCCAGCAGCCAAGATCGGGGACTAGCGGGAGGTCGTGATACGCAGTATTTT.